This TCR beta chain is from a study of blood T cell repertoires in COVID-19. Study at large: Spain, Italy and the United States supplied samples that represented acute and convalescent COVID-19. T cells, B-cell-depleted T cells, or PBMCs supplied cDNA or gDNA.

CDR1 and CDR2 (germline): LGHDT, YNNKEL (reference sequence). There are 13 residues in the CDR3. Trimming removed 4 bases from V and 13 bases from J; junction bases left unmatched: 8. The table came from immunoSEQ multiplex PCR; TCRdb's copy has only in-frame clones and leaves some out. This sample yields about 250,000 clones, of which about 89% are seen a single time; approximately 0.84% belongs to the top ten. J is TRBJ1-2 and V is TRBV3-1 (or the pseudogene TRBV3-2); 11 bases are shared with TRBD1. The sequenced sample was peripheral blood. The sequence was obtained from a man aged 25 to 40 with acute or convalescent COVID-19. CDR3 nucleotide sequence: TGTGCCAGCAGCCCAGGGACAGGGGGTTATTGCACCTTC. Protein sequence: CASSPGTGGYCTF.